This T cell receptor beta chain was recorded in a study of response to subunit inactivated influenza vaccine. The germline gives CDR1 SGHTA, CDR2 FQGNSA. The CDR3 is made up of 16 amino acids. J lost 1 base, V lost 3 bases, and 7 bases had no gene match. This clonotype has only a few counts. Each CDR3 protein is one row after TCRdb ran MiXCR on the RT-PCR reads. Of under 800,000 distinct CDR3 sequences in the sample, more than 11% were seen once. The gene calls are TRBV7-2 and TRBJ2-3, with 7 bases that match TRBD2. This clonotype was obtained from a man in his forties or fifties who received an inactivated influenza vaccine. The sequencing used PBMCs from blood, collected 14 to 15 days before vaccination. Here the CDR3 reads CASSLGPLAGTDTQYF. The CDR3 DNA follows: TGTGCCAGCAGCTTGGGACCTCTAGCGGGCACAGATACGCAGTATTTT.